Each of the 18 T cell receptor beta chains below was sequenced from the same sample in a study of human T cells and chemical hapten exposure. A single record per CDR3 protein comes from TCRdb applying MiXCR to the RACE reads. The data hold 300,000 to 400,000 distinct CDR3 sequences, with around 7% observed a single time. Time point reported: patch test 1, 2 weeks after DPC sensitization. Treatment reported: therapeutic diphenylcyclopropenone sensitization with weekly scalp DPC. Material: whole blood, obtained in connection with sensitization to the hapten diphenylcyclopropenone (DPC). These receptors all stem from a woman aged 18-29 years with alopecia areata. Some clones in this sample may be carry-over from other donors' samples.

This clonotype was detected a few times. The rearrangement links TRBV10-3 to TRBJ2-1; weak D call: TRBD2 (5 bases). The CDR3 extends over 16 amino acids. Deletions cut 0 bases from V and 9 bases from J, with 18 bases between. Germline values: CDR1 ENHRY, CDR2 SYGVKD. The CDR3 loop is CAISESGFLQRREQFF. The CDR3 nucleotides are TGTGCCATCAGTGAGTCGGGGTTTTTGCAGCGGCGTGAGCAGTTCTTC.

The CDR3 nucleotides are TGTGCCAGCAGCTCACCCCCGGGCAGGGCGCCGGAGAACACTGAAGCTTTCTTT. Amino acid sequence: CASSSPPGRAPENTEAFF. This chain links TRBV11-2 with TRBJ1-1, with D possibly being TRBD1 (5 bases). Per germline, CDR1 SGHAT and CDR2 FQNNGV. The CDR3 spans 18 residues. V was trimmed by 4 bases and J by 1 base, leaving 22 bases between them.

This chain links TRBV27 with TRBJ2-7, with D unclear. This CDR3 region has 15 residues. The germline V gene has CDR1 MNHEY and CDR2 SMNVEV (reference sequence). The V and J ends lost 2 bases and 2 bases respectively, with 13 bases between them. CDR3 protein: CASSLTQQRTYEQYF. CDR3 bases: TGTGCCAGCAGTTTAACCCAACAGCGCACCTACGAGCAGTACTTC.

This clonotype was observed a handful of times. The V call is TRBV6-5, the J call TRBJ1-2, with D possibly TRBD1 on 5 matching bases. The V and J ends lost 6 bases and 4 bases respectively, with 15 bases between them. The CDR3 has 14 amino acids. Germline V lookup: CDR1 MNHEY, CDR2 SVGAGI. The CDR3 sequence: CASSRVSGAYGYTF. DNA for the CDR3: TGTGCCAGCAGCAGGGTGTCCGGGGCCTATGGCTACACCTTC.

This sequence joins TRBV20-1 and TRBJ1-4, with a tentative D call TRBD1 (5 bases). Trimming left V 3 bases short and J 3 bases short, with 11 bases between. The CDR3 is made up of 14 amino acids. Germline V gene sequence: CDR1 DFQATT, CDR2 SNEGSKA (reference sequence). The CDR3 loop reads CSASPTQANEKLFF. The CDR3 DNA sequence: TGCAGTGCTAGCCCTACACAGGCTAATGAAAAACTGTTTTTT.

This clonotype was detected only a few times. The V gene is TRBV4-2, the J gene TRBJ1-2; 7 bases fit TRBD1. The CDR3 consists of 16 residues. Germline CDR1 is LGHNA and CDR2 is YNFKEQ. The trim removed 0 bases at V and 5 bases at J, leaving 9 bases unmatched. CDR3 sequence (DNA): TGTGCCAGCAGCCAAGATAGGGCAGGGGGAATATATGGCTACACCTTC. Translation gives CASSQDRAGGIYGYTF.

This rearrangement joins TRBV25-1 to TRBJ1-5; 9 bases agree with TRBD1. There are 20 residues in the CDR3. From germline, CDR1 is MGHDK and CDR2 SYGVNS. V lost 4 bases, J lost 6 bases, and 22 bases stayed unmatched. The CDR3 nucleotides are TGTGCCAGCAGTGGAGGCCTCCGGGACAGGGCAGTTTTCGTTCGTCAGCCCCAGCATTTT. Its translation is CASSGGLRDRAVFVRQPQHF.

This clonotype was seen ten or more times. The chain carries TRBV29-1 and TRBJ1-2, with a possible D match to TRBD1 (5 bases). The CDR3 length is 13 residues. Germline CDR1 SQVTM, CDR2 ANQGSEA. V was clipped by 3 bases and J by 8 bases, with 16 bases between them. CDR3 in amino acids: CSVDDPPGKGYTF. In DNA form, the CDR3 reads TGCAGCGTTGACGATCCGCCAGGGAAGGGCTACACCTTC.

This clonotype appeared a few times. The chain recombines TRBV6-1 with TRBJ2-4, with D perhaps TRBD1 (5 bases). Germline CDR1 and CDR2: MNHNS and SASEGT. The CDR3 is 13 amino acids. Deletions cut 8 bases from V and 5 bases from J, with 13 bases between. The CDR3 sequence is CASQRQRENIQYF. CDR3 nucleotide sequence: TGTGCCAGCCAGAGACAGCGCGAAAACATTCAGTACTTC.

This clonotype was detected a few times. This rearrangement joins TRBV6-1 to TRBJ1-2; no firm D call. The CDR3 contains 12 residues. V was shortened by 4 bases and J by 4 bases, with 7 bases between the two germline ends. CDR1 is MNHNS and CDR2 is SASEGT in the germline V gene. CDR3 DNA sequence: TGTGCCAGCAGTGCCGTGACCTATGGCTACACCTTC. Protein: CASSAVTYGYTF.

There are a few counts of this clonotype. Here the CDR3 reads CASSPMGISGNTIYF. The DNA for the CDR3 is TGTGCCAGCTCACCAATGGGGATCTCTGGAAACACCATATATTTT. The rearrangement uses TRBV18 and TRBJ1-3; D unresolved. The length of the CDR3 is 15 residues. The V gene lost 2 bases and the J gene lost 0 bases, with 8 bases spanning the gap. Germline loops: CDR1 KGHSH, CDR2 LQKENI.

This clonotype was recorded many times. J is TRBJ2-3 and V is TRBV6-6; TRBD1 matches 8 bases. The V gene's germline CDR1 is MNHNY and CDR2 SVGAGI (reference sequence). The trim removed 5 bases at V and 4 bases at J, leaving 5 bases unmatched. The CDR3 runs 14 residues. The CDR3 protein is CASSPGQESDTQYF. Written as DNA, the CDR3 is TGTGCCAGCAGTCCGGGACAGGAGTCAGATACGCAGTATTTT.

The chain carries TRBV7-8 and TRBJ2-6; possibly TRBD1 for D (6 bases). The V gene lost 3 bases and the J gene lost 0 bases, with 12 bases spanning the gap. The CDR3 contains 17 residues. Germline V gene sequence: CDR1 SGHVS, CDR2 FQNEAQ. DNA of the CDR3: TGTGCCAGCAGCTTCAGGGGAATCCTCTCTGGGGCCAACGTCCTGACTTTC. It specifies CASSFRGILSGANVLTF.

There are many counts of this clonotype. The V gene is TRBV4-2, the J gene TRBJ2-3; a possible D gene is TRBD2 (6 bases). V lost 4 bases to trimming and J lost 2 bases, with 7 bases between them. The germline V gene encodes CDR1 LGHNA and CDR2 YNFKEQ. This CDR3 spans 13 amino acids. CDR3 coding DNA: TGTGCCAGCAGCCGCGGGGCCACAGATACGCAGTATTTT. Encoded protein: CASSRGATDTQYF.

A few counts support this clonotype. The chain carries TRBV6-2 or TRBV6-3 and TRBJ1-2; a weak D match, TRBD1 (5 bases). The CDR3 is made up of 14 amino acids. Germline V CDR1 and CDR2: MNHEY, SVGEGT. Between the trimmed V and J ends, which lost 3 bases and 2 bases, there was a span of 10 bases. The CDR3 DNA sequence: TGTGCCAGCAGTTATCTACAGGAGAACTATGGCTACACCTTC. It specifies CASSYLQENYGYTF.

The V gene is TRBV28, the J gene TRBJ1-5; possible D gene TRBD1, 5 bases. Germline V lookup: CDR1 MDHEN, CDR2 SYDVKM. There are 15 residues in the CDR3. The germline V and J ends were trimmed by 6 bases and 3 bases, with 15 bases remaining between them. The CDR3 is CASRPRGSFNQPQHF. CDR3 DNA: TGTGCCAGCAGGCCCCGGGGGTCATTCAATCAGCCCCAGCATTTT.

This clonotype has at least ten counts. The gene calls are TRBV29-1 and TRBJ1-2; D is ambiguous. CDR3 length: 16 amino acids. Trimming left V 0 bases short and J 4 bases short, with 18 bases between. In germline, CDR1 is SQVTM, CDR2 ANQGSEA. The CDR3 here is CSVEEVGNKVGYGYTF. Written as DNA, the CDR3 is TGCAGCGTTGAAGAGGTGGGGAATAAAGTCGGCTATGGCTACACCTTC. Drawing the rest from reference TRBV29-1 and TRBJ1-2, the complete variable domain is SAVISQKPSRDICQRGTSLTIQCQVDSQVTMMFWYRQQPGQSLTLIATANQGSEATYESGFVIDKFPISRPNLTFSTLTVSNMSPEDSSIYLCSVEEVGNKVGYGYTFGSGTRLTVV.

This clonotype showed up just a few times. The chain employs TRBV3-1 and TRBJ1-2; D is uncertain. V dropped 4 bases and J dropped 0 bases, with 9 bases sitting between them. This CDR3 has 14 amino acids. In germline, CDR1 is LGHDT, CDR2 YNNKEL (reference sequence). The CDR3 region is CASSRTASNYGYTF. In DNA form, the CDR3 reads TGTGCCAGCAGCCGTACAGCATCTAACTATGGCTACACCTTC.